The subject of this entry is one TCR beta chain. The time point: sample taken at primary tumor resection. Extraction of whole RNA from tumor, nontumor lung or frozen PBMC preceded unsorted sequencing. Samples came from 65 to 75 TRACERx patients with untreated early-stage lung cancer. This sample is part of a study of spatial heterogeneity in lung cancer. Across the whole study: Alpha-chain sequences were consistently detected less often than beta-chain sequences. On average, each unique TCR and UMI combination appeared more than ten times in raw reads.

TCRdb independently ran MiXCR on the 5' RACE reads; one entry per CDR3 protein. The repertoire has about 44,000 distinct CDR3 sequences, roughly 13% of them found once; the top ten carry 50% to 65%. The receptor's source is a male donor with early-stage non-small cell lung cancer. The specimen comprised PBMCs, sampled at surgery.

CDR3 region: CSAHREATGELFF. The CDR3 DNA sequence: TGCAGCGCCCACAGGGAAGCCACCGGGGAGCTGTTTTTT. V is TRBV29-1 and J is TRBJ2-2, with D tentatively TRBD1 (6 bases). Germline V gene sequence: CDR1 SQVTM, CDR2 ANQGSEA. Trimming removed 7 bases from V and 4 bases from J, with 13 bases in between. This CDR3 contains 13 residues.